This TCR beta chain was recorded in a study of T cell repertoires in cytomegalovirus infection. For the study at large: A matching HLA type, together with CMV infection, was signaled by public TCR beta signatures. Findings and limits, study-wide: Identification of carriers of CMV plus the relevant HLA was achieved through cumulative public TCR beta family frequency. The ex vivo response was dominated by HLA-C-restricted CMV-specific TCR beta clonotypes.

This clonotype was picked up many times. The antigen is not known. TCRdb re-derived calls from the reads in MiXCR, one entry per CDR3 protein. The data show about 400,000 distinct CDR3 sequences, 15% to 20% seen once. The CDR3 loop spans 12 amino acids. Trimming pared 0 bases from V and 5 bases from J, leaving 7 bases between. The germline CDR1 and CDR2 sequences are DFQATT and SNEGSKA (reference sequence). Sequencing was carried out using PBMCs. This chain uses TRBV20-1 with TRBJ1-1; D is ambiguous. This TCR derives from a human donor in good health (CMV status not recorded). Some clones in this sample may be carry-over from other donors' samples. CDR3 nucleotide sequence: TGCAGTGCTAGAGAAGGAGGTACTGAAGCTTTCTTT. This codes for CSAREGGTEAFF.